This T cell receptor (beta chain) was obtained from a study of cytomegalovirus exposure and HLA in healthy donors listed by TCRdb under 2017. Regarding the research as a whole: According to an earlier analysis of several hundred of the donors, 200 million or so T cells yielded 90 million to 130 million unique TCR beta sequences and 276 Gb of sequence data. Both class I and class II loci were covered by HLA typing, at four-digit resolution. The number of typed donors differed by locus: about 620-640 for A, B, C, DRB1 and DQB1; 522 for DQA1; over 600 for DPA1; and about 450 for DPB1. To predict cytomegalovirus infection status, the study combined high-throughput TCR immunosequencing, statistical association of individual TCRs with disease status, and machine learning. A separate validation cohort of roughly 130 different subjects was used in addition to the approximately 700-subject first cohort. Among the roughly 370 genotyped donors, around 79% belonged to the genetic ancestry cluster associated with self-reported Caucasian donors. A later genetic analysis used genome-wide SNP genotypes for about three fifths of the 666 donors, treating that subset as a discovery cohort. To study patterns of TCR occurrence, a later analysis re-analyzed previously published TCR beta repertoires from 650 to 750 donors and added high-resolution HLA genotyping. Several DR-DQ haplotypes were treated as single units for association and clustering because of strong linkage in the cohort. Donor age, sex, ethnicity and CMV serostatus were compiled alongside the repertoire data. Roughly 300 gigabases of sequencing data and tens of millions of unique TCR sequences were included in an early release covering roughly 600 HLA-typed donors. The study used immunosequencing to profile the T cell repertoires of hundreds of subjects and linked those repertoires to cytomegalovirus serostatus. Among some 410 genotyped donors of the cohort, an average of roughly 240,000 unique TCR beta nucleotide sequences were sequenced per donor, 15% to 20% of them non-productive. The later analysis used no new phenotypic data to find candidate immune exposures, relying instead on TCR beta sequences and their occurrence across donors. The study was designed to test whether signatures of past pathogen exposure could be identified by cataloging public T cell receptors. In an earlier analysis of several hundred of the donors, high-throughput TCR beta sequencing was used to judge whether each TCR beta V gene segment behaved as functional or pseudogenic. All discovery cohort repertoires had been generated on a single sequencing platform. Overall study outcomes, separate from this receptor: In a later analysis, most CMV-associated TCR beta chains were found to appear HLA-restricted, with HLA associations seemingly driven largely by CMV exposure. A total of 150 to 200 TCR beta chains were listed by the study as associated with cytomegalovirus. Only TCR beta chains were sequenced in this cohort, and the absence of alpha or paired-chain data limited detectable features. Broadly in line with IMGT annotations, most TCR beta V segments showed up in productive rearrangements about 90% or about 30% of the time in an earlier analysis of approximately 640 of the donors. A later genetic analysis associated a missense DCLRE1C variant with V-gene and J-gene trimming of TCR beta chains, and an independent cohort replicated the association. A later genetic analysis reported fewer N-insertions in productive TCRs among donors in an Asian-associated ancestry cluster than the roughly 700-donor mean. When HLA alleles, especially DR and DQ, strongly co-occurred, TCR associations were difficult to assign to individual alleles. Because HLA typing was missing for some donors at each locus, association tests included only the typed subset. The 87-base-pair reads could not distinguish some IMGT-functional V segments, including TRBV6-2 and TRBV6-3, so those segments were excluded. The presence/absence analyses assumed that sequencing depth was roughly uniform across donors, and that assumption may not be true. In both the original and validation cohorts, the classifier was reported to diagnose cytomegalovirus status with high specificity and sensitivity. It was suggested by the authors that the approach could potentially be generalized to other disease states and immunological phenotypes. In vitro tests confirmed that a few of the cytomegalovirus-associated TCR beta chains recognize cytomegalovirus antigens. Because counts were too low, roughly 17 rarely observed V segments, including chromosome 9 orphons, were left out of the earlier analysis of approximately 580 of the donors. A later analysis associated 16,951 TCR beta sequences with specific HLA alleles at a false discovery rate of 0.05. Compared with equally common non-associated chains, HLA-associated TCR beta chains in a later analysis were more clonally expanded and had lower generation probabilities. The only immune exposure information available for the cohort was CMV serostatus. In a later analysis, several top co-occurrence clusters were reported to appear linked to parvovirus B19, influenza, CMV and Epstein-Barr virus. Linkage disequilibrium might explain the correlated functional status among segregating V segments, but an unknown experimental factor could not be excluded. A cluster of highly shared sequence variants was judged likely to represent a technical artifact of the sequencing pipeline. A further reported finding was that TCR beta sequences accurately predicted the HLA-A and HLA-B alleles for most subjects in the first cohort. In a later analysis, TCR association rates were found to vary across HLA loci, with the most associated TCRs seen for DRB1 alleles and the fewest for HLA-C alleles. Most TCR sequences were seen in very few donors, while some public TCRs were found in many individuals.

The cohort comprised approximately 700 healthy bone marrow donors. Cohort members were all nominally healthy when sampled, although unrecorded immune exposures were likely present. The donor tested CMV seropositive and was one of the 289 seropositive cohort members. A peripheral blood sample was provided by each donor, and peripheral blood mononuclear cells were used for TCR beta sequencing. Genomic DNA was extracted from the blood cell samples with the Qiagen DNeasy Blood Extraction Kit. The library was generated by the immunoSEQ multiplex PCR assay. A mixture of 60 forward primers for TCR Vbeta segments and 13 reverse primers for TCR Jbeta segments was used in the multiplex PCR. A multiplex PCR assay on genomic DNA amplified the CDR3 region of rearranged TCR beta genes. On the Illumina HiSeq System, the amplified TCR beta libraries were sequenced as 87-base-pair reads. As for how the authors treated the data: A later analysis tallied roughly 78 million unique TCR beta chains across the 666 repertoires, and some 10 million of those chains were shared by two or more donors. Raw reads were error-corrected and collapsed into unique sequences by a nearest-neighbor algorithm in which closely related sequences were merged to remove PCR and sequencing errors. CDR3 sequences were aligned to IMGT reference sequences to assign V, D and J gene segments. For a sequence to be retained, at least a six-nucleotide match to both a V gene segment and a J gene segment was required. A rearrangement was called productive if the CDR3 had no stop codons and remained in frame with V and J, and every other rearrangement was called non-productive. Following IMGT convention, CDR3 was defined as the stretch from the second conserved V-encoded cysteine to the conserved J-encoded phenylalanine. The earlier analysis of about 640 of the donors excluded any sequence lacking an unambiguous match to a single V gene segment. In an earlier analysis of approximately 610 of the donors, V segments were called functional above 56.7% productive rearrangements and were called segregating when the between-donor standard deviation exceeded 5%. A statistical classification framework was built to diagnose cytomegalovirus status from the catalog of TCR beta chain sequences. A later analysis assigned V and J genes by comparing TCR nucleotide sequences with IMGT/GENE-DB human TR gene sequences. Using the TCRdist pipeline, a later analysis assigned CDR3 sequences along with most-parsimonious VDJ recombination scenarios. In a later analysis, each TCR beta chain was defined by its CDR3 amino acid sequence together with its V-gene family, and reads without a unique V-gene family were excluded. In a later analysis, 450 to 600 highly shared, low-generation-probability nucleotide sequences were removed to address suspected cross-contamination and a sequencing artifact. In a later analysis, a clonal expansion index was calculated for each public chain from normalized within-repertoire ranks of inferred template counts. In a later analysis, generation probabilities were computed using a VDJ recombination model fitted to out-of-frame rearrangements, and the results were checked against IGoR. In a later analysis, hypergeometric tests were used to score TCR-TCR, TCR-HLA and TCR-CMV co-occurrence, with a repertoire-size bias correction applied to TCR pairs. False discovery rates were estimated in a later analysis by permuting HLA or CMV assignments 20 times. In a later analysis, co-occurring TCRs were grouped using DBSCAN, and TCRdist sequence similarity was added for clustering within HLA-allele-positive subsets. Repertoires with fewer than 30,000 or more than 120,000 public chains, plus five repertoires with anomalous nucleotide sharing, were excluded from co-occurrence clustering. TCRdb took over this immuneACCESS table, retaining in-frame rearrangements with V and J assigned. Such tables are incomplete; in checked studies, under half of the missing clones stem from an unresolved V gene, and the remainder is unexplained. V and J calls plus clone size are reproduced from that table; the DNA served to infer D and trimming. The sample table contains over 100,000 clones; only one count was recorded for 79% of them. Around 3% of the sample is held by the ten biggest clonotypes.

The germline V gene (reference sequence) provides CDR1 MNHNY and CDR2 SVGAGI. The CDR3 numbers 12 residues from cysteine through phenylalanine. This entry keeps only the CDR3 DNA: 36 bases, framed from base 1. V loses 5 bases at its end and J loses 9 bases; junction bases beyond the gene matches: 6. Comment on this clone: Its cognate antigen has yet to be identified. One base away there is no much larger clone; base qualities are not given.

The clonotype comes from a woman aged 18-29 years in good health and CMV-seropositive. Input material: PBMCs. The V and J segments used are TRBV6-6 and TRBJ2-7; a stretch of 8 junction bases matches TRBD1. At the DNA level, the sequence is TGTGCCAGCAGTAACAGGGGGACGGCGCAGTACTTC. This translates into CASSNRGTAQYF.